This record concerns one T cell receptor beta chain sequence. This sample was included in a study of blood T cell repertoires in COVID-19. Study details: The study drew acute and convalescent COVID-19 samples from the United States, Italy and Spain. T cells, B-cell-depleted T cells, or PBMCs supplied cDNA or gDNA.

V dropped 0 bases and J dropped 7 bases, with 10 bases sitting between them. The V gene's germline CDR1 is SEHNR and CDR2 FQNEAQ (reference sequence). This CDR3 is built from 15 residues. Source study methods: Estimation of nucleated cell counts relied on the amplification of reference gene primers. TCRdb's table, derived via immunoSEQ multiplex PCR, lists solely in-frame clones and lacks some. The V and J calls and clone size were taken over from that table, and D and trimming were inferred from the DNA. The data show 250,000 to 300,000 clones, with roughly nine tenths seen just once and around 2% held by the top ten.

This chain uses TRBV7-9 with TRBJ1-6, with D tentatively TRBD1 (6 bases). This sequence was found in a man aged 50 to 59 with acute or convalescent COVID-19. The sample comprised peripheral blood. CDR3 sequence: CASSLAPGGNSPLHF. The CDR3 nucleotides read TGTGCCAGCAGCTTAGCTCCGGGGGGCAATTCACCCCTCCACTTT.